This entry describes one T cell receptor beta chain. This clonotype appeared a single time. Its antigen remains undetermined. No clone much larger than this one lies a single base away; base qualities are absent. One read provides weak support. This specimen belongs to a study of T cell repertoires in cytomegalovirus infection (dated by TCRdb to between 2018 and 2020). For the wider study: Donor HLA type was relevant to the analysis, because carriage of CMV infection together with the matching HLA type was indicated by public TCR beta signatures.

Sequencing relied on an Illumina HiSeq 1500. Using fastp at Q25 and MiXCR, TCRdb reprocessed the public reads and kept productive beta chains. A single entry per CDR3 protein holds the most common genes and DNA from its merged rows. The sample records approximately 500,000 distinct CDR3 sequences, 16% of which are singletons. The ten largest clones represent more than 20% of the sample. What the research found in general, with its limitations: The ex vivo response was dominated by HLA-C-restricted CMV-specific TCR beta clonotypes, which also provided the single most frequent clonotype in two of eight donors. Carriers of CMV infection plus the relevant HLA type were discriminated by the cumulative frequency of public TCR beta family members in the study cohort and in an independent roughly 400-donor cohort.

This sequence was found in a human donor in good health (CMV status not recorded). Some clones in this sample may be carry-over from other donors' samples. The sample consisted of CD8+ T cells from PBMCs.

This receptor has the CDR3 CATSDLEGTQYF. The nucleotide sequence is given as TGTGCCACCAGTGATTTGGAAGGTACGCAGTATTTT. Recombination connected TRBV24-1 to TRBJ2-3, with the identity of the D gene unclear. Inclusive of the bounding cysteine and phenylalanine, the CDR3 is 12 residues long. The sequence is cut down to CDR3 DNA, 36 bases in frame from base 1. A distance of 5 bases separates the germline ends of V and J, which lose 0 bases and 8 bases respectively. The germline V gene yields KGHDR for CDR1 and SFDVKD for CDR2.